A selection of T cell receptor beta chains follows, all from one sample in a study of OX40 agonist ivuxolimab in advanced cancers. Generated by immunoSEQ multiplex PCR, the TCRdb table keeps only in-frame clones and is missing some. The sample yields about 66,000 clones, 85% to 90% seen once. The starting material was CD4+ or CD8+ T cells sorted from blood, obtained in a trial of the OX40 agonist ivuxolimab. The origin of the receptors is an adult with an advanced solid tumor such as melanoma, head and neck, liver or kidney cancer. CDR3s include the opening cysteine and the closing phenylalanine or tryptophan. The D gene is left open where the match is weak. Part of the rows lack a size; the others show once, few, many or a class for expanded clones.

j_gene | v_gene | d_gene | abundance | CDR3nt | CDR3aa
TRBJ2-7 | TRBV10-2 | TRBD1 | - | TGCGCCAGCATTCGACCGGGACAGAATTACGAGCAGTACTTC | CASIRPGQNYEQYF
TRBJ2-5 | TRBV14 | TRBD2 | - | TGTGCCAGCAGCCAACTAGCGGGAGGACCCCAAGAGACCCAGTACTTC | CASSQLAGGPQETQYF
TRBJ2-7 | TRBV27 | TRBD1 | - | TGTGCCAGCAGACCGATTTACAGGGGGATCCACTACGAGCAGTACTTC | CASRPIYRGIHYEQYF
TRBJ1-1 | TRBV6-1 | - | - | TGTGCCTTAGCCAGGCCGAACACTGAAGCTTTCTTT | CALARPNTEAFF
TRBJ2-1 | TRBV5-1 | - | - | TGCGCCAGCAGCTTGGGAGGAGTTTTTCCCCACAATGAGCAGTTCTTC | CASSLGGVFPHNEQFF
TRBJ2-7 | TRBV29-1 | - | - | TGCAGCGTTGACTACAAGTACGAGCAGTACTTC | CSVDYKYEQYF
TRBJ2-7 | TRBV28 | TRBD1 | - | TGTGCCAGCAGACACCGGGACAGGGGGCGTAATGCCTACGAGCAGTACTTC | CASRHRDRGRNAYEQYF
TRBJ2-7 | TRBV27 | - | - | TGTGCCAGCAGTCAGAGACTGCACTACGAGCAGTACTTC | CASSQRLHYEQYF
TRBJ1-2 | TRBV7-6 | - | - | TGTGCCAGCAGCCCCCAGGTCCCGCCGGCGGGCTACACCTTC | CASSPQVPPAGYTF
TRBJ2-1 | TRBV19 | TRBD2 | - | TGTGCCAGTAGTAGGACTAGCGTTGACAATGAGCAGTTCTTC | CASSRTSVDNEQFF
TRBJ2-1 | TRBV9 | - | - | TGTGCCAGCAGCGTAGCTTTGAACAATGAGCAGTTCTTC | CASSVALNNEQFF
TRBJ2-7 | TRBV30 | TRBD2 | - | TGTGCCTGGAGTGTCCTAGCGGGAGCAGGCGCACGCTACGAGCAGTACTTC | CAWSVLAGAGARYEQYF
TRBJ2-7 | TRBV27 | - | - | TGTGCCAGCAGTTCCGACAGCATCGAGCAGTACTTC | CASSSDSIEQYF
TRBJ2-1 | TRBV27 | TRBD2 | few | TGTGCCAGCAGTTTTGGCCTAGCGGGTGAGCAGTTCTTC | CASSFGLAGEQFF
TRBJ1-6 | TRBV30 | - | - | TGTGCCTGGAGTCTGGGGATTAGCTCCTATAATTCACCCCTCCACTTT | CAWSLGISSYNSPLHF
TRBJ2-7 | TRBV6-1 | TRBD1 | - | TGTGCCAGCAGTCCCCCGACAGGGGCCTCCTACGAGCAGTACTTC | CASSPPTGASYEQYF
TRBJ2-7 | TRBV7-9 | - | - | TGTGCCAGCAGCCCCGGGTCTTCCACCTACGAGCAGTACTTC | CASSPGSSTYEQYF
TRBJ2-1 | TRBV27 | - | - | TGTGCCAGCAGCCCCTGGAGGGGGCCAAGCTCCTACAATGAGCAGTTCTTC | CASSPWRGPSSYNEQFF
TRBJ1-1 | TRBV7-9 | - | - | TGTGCCAGCGCCCGTCGGTCGGGCTCTAACACTGAAGCTTTCTTT | CASARRSGSNTEAFF
TRBJ2-2 | TRBV7-8 | TRBD2 | - | TGTGCCAGCAGCCTAGGGCGGGAGATGTACACCGGGGAGCTGTTTTTT | CASSLGREMYTGELFF
TRBJ1-4 | TRBV7-9 | - | once | TGTGCCAGCAGCTTAGGAGGTGGGGGGAGACAACTGTTTTTT | CASSLGGGGRQLFF
TRBJ2-7 | TRBV9 | TRBD1 | - | TGTGCCAGCAGCGTAGGGACAGGAGGAACCTACGAGCAGTACTTC | CASSVGTGGTYEQYF
TRBJ2-7 | TRBV6-5 | - | - | TGTGCCAGCACAACAGGGCCTAACCACGAGCAGTACTTC | CASTTGPNHEQYF
TRBJ2-3 | TRBV10-3 | - | - | TGTGCCATCAGTGAGTTTATAGATACGCAGTATTTT | CAISEFIDTQYF
TRBJ2-1 | TRBV9 | TRBD2 | - | TGTGCCAGCAGCGTTAGCGGGACGAACTACAATGAGCAGTTCTTC | CASSVSGTNYNEQFF
TRBJ1-4 | TRBV30 | - | - | TGTGCCTGGAGTGAGGAAATGGGTGAAAAACTGTTTTTT | CAWSEEMGEKLFF
TRBJ2-3 | TRBV4-1 | - | - | TGCGCCAGCAGCCAAGAAGGGGCGAGGGAGACGCAGTATTTT | CASSQEGARETQYF
TRBJ2-4 | TRBV10-3 | - | - | TGTGCCATCAGTGAGGGGACAGCCAAAAACATTCAGTACTTC | CAISEGTAKNIQYF
TRBJ1-4 | TRBV4-1 | TRBD1 | - | TGCGCCAGCAGCTTCTCCGGGACAGTCAGAGAAAAACTGTTTTTT | CASSFSGTVREKLFF
TRBJ2-7 | TRBV27 | - | - | TGTGCCAGCAGTTGGGCAAGCTCTTACGAGCAGTACTTC | CASSWASSYEQYF
TRBJ2-1 | TRBV18 | TRBD1 | - | TGTGCCAGCTCACCCTCGGGACAGAGCTCCTACAATGAGCAGTTCTTC | CASSPSGQSSYNEQFF
TRBJ2-1 | TRBV28 | TRBD2 | - | TGTGCCAGCAGTTTGGCGGGAGGGAACAATGAGCAGTTCTTC | CASSLAGGNNEQFF
TRBJ2-1 | TRBV11-2 | - | - | TGTGCCAGCAGCTTCAGAGATGATGAGCAGTTCTTC | CASSFRDDEQFF
TRBJ2-7 | TRBV4-1 | - | - | TGCGCCAGCAGCCAAGATGGGCTAGCGAACGAGCAGTACTTC | CASSQDGLANEQYF
TRBJ2-1 | TRBV9 | - | once | TGTGCCAGCAGCGGATTAGGGGGAAATGAGCAGTTCTTC | CASSGLGGNEQFF
TRBJ2-1 | TRBV7-3 | TRBD2 | - | TGTGCCAGCAGCTTATCCGCGGGAGGATCCATCTCCTCCTACAATGAGCAGTTCTTC | CASSLSAGGSISSYNEQFF
TRBJ1-2 | TRBV4-1 | TRBD1 | - | TGCGCCAGCAGCCAAGTTACCGGGACAGGGGTGGGTGGCTACACCTTC | CASSQVTGTGVGGYTF
TRBJ1-2 | TRBV29-1 | - | - | TGCAGCGTTGAAGATAATGACGCTAACTATGGCTACACCTTC | CSVEDNDANYGYTF
TRBJ2-7 | TRBV5-4 | TRBD1 | - | TGTGCCAGCAGCGAAAGGGACAGCTCCTACGAGCAGTACTTC | CASSERDSSYEQYF
TRBJ1-1 | TRBV5-4 | - | - | TGTGCCAGCAGCTTGCCCAGTGGGGAAGCTTTCTTT | CASSLPSGEAFF
TRBJ2-1 | TRBV2 | - | - | TGTGCCAGCCTTGGTTCACTCGAGCAGTTCTTC | CASLGSLEQFF
TRBJ1-5 | TRBV15 | TRBD1 | - | TGTGCCACCAGCAGGGACAGGGTTCAGCCCCAGCATTTT | CATSRDRVQPQHF
TRBJ1-4 | TRBV23-1 | - | once | TGCGCCAGCAGTCAATCTGTCGTAGGCCCTGAAAAACTGTTTTTT | CASSQSVVGPEKLFF